This entry concerns a single T cell receptor (beta chain). Its antigen is as yet unknown. This entry comes from a study of cytotoxic CD8 clonotypes in ibrutinib-treated CLL. Study summary: Patients gave response samples after a median roughly 11 months of treatment, range 6 to 36.

Sequenced by immunoSEQ multiplex PCR; TCRdb stores in-frame clones only, minus some. Here the sample spans some 12,000 clones, approximately 67% being singletons. Study-wide points: Researchers report that baseline clonality outpaced age-matched healthy donors and tracked circulating CD8+ T-cell counts.

V shed 2 bases and J shed 3 bases, with 7 bases lying between them. The CDR3 has 13 residues. Germline assignment: CDR1 MNHNS and CDR2 SASEGT. Extraction of roughly 2 micrograms of genomic DNA from cryopreserved PBMCs supplied material for TCR beta libraries. The chain recombines TRBV6-1 with TRBJ1-2; D unresolved. The sample consisted of PBMCs, taken before ibrutinib treatment. This sequence was found in a human donor with chronic lymphocytic leukemia. The CDR3 DNA sequence: TGTGCCAGCAGTGAATCATACGACTATGGCTACACCTTC. Residues: CASSESYDYGYTF.